Reported below is one TCR beta chain. Antigen unknown. V lost 4 bases and J lost 7, with 12 bases in between. The V gene's germline CDR1 is MNHEY and CDR2 SVGEGT. This CDR3 is 13 amino acids long. The entry originates in a study of T cells after yellow fever vaccination. Researchers made TCR cDNA using 5'RACE template switching, and this step added a universal primer site and UMIs. One entry per CDR3 protein results from TCRdb running MiXCR on the 5' RACE reads. The sample has 200,000 to 250,000 distinct CDR3 sequences; 6.9% are singletons. The study's findings and limits: The study re-detected most primary-vaccination clones after the booster (nearly 97% CD4, 85% to 90% CD8). Relatively few clonotypes were ones that appeared in both CD4 and CD8 compartments. From the bulk population, abundant clonotypes could contaminate and appear within FACS-sorted repertoires.

The gene calls are TRBV6-2 or TRBV6-3 and TRBJ2-3; D might be TRBD1 (5 bases). The clonotype originates from a young man who received the YFV17D yellow fever vaccine. The starting material was CD4+ T cells sorted from PBMCs, obtained 15 days after the yellow fever booster vaccination. The chain's CDR3 is CASSSPRGHTQYF. The CDR3 coding sequence is TGTGCCAGCAGTTCCCCTAGGGGCCATACGCAGTATTTT.